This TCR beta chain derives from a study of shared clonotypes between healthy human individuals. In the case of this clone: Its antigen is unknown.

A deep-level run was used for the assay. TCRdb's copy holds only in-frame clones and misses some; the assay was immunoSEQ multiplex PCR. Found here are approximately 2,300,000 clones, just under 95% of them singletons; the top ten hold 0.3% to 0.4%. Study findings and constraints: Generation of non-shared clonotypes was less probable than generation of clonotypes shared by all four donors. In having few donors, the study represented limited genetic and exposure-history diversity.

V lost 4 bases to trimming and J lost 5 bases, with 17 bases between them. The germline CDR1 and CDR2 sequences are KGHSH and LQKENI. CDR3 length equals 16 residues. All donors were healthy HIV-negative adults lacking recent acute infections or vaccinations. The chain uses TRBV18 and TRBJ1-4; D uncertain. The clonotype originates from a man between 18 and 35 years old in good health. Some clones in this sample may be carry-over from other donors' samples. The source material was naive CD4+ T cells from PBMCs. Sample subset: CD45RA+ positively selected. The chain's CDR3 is CASSLNLERRNEKLFF. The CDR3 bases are TGTGCCAGCTCACTAAACTTAGAACGCCGGAATGAAAAACTGTTTTTT.